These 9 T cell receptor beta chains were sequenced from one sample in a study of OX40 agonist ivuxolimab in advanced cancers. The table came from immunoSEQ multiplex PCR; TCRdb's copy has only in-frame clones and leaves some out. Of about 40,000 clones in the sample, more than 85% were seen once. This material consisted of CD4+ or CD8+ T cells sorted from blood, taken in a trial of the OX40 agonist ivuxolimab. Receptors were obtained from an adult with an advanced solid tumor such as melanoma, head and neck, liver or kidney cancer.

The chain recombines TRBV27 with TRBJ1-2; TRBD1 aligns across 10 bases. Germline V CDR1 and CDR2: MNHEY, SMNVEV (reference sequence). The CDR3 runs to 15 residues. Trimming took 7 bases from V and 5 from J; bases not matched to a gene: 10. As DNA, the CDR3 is TGTGCCAGCATCATAAGACAGGGGGCGGGGTATGGCTACACCTTC. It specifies CASIIRQGAGYGYTF.

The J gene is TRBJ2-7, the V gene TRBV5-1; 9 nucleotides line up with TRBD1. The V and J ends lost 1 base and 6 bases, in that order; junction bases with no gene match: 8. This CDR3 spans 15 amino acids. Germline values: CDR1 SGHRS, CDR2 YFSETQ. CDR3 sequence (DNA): TGCGCCAGCAGCTTGAATCCGGGGACAGGGAGCGAGCAGTACTTC. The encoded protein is CASSLNPGTGSEQYF.

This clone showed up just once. The DNA for the CDR3 is TGTGCCAGCAGCTTGGCACTAGCGGGGATCAATGAGCAGTTCTTC. Amino acids: CASSLALAGINEQFF. J is TRBJ2-1 and V is TRBV5-4; 10 bases match TRBD2. The J segment lost 6 bases and the V segment lost 0 bases, leaving 3 bases of the junction unmatched. The CDR3 has 15 amino acids. Germline assignment: CDR1 SGHNT and CDR2 YYREEE (reference sequence).

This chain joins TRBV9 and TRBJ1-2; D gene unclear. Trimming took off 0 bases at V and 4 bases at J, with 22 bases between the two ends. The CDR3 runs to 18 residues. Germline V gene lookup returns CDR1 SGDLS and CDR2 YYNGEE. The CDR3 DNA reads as TGTGCCAGCAGCGTAGGCTTGACGGCAGGCCGCCCGGCCTATGGCTACACCTTC. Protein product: CASSVGLTAGRPAYGYTF.

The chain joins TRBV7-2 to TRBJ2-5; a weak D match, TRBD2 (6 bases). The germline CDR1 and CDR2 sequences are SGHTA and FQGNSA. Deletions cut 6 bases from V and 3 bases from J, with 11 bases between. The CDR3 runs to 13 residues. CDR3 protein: CASRGGREETQYF. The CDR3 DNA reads TGTGCCAGCAGGGGAGGAAGGGAAGAGACCCAGTACTTC. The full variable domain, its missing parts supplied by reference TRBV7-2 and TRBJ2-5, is GAGVSQSPSNKVTEKGKDVELRCDPISGHTALYWYRQSLGQGLEFLIYFQGNSAPDKSGLPSDRFSAERTGGSVSTLTIQRTQQEDSAVYLCASRGGREETQYFGPGTRLLVL.

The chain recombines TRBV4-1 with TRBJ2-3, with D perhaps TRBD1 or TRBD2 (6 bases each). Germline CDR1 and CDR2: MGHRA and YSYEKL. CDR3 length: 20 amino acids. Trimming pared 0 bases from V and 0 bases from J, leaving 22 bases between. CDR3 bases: TGCGCCAGCAGCCAAGATTCGGGGACGGGGAAGGGGGGAAGCACAGATACGCAGTATTTT. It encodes CASSQDSGTGKGGSTDTQYF.

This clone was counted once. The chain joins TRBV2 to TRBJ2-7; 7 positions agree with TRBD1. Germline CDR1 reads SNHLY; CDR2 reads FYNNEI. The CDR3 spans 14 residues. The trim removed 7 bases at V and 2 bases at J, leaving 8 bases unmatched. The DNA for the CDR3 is TGTGCCAGCACAAGACAGGGTGGGACCTACGAGCAGTACTTC. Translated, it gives CASTRQGGTYEQYF. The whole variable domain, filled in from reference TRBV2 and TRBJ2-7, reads EPEVTQTPSHQVTQMGQEVILRCVPISNHLYFYWYRQILGQKVEFLVSFYNNEISEKSEIFDDQFSVERPDGSNFTLKIRSTKLEDSAMYFCASTRQGGTYEQYFGPGTRLTVT.

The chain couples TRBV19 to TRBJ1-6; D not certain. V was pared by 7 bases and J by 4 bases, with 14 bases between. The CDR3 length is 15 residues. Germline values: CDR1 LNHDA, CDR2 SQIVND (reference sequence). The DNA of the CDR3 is TGTGCCAGTACCACCGGACGGGCGTATAATTCACCCCTCCACTTT. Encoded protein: CASTTGRAYNSPLHF.

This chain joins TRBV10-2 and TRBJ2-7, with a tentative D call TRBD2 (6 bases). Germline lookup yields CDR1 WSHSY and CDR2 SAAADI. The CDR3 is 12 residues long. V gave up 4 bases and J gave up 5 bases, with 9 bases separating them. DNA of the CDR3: TGCGCCAGCAGTGCCCGGGGGAACGAGCAGTACTTC. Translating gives CASSARGNEQYF.